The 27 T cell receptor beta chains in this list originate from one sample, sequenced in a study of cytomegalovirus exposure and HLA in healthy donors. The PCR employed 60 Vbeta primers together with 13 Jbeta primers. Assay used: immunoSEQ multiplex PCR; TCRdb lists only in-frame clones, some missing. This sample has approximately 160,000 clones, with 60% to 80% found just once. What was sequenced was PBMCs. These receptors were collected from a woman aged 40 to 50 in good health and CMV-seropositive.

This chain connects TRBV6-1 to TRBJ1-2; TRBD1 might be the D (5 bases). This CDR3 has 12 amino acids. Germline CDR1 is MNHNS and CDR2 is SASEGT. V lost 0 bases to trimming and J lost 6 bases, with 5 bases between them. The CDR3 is CASSEAGHGYTF. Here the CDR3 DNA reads TGTGCCAGCAGTGAAGCGGGGCATGGCTACACCTTC.

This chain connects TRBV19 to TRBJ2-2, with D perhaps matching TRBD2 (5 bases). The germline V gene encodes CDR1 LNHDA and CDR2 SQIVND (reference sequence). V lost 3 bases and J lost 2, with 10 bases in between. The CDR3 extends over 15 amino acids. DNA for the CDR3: TGTGCCAGTAGTATGAGGACTCCAAACACCGGGGAGCTGTTTTTT. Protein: CASSMRTPNTGELFF.

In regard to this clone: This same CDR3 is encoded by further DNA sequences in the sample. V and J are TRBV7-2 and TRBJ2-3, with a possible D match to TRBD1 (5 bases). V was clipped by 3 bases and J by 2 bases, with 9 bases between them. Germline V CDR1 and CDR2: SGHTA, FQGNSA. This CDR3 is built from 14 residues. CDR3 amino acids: CASSLRQSTDTQYF. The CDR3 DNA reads TGTGCCAGCAGCTTGAGACAGTCCACAGATACGCAGTATTTT.

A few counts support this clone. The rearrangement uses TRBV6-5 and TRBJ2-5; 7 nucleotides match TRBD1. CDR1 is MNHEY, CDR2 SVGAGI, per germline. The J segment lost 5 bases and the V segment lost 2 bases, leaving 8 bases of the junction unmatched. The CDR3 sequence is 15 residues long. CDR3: CASSYNLDRVETQYF. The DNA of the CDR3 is TGTGCCAGCAGTTACAATCTAGACAGGGTTGAGACCCAGTACTTC.

This chain's CDR3 is CASSLGYSGGQETQYF. CDR3 nucleotides: TGTGCCAGCAGCTTAGGCTACTCAGGTGGCCAAGAGACCCAGTACTTC. The chain couples TRBV7-2 to TRBJ2-5; D is undetermined. V was trimmed by 1 base and J by 1 base, leaving 13 bases between them. CDR1 and CDR2 (germline): SGHTA, FQGNSA. This CDR3 is built from 16 residues.

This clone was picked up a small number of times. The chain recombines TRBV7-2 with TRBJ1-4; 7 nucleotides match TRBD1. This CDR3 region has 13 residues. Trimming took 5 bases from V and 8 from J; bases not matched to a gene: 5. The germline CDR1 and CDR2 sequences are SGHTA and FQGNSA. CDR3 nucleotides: TGTGCCAGCAGCCTGACAGGGAGGGAAAAACTGTTTTTT. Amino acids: CASSLTGREKLFF.

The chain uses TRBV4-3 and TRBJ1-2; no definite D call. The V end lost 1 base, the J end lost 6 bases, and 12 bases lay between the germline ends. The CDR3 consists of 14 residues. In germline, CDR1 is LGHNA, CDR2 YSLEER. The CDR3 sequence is CASSQALEVDGYTF. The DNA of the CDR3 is TGCGCCAGCAGCCAAGCTCTTGAAGTAGATGGCTACACCTTC.

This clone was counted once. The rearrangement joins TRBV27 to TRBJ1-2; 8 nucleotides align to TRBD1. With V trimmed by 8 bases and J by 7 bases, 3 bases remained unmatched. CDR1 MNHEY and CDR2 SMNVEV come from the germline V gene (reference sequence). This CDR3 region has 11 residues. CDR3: CASGQGLGYTF. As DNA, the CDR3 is TGTGCCAGCGGACAGGGACTTGGCTACACCTTC.

CDR3 region: CASSILGGTGTDTQYF. Written as DNA, the CDR3 is TGTGCCAGTAGTATACTGGGGGGGACCGGCACAGATACGCAGTATTTT. The chain joins TRBV19 to TRBJ2-3; 7 bases match TRBD2. The CDR3 length is 16 residues. Germline CDR1 and CDR2: LNHDA and SQIVND (reference sequence). The V segment lost 2 bases and the J segment 1 base; nucleotides outside the gene matches: 6.

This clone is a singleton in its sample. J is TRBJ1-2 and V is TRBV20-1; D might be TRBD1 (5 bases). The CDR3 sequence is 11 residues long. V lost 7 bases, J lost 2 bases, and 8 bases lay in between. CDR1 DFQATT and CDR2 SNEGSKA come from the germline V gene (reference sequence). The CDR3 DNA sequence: TGCAGTGTGGCAGGGAACTATGGCTACACCTTC. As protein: CSVAGNYGYTF.

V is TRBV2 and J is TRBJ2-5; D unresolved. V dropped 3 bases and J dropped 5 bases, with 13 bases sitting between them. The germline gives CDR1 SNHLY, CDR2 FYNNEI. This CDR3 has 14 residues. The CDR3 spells CASSDLYGSETQYF. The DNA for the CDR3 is TGTGCCAGCAGTGACTTGTACGGTTCCGAGACCCAGTACTTC.

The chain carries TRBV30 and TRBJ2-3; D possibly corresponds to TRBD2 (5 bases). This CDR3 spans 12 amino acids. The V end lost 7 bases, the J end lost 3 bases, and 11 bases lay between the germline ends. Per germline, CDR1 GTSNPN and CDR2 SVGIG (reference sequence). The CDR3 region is CALAEGTDTQYF. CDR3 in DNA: TGTGCCTTGGCCGAGGGAACAGATACGCAGTATTTT.

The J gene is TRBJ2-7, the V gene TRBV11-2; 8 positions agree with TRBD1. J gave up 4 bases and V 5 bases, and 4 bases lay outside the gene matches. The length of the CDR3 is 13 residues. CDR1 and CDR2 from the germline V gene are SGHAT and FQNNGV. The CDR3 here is CASSADRGYEQYF. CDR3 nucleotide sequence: TGTGCCAGCAGCGCTGACAGGGGATACGAGCAGTACTTC.

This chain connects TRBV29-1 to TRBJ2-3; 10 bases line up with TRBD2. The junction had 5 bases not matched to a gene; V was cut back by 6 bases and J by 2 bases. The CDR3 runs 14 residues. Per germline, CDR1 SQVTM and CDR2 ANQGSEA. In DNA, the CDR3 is TGCAGCGTCAGCGGGAGGGCTTCCACAGATACGCAGTATTTT. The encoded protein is CSVSGRASTDTQYF.

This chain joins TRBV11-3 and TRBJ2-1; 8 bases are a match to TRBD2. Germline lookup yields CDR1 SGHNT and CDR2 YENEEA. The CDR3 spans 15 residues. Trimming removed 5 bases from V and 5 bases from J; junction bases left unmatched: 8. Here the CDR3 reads CASSPFGTRDNEQFF. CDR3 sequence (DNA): TGTGCCAGCAGCCCATTCGGGACTAGGGACAATGAGCAGTTCTTC.

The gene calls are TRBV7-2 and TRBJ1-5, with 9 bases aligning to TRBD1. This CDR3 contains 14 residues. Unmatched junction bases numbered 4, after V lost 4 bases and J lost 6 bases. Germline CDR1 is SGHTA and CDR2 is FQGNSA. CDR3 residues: CASSSDRGAQPQHF. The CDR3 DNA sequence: TGTGCCAGCAGCTCTGACAGGGGGGCTCAGCCCCAGCATTTT.

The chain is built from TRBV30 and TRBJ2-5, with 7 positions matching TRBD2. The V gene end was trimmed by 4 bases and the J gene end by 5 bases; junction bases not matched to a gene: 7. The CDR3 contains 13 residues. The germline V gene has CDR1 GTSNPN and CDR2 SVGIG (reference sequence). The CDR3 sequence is CAWTPGGRETQYF. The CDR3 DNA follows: TGTGCCTGGACCCCGGGGGGTAGGGAGACCCAGTACTTC.

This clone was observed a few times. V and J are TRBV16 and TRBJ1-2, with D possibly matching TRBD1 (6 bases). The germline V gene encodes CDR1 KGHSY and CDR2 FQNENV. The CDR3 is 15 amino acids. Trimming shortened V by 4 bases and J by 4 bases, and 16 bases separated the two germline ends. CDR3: CASSPAGAEPYGYTF. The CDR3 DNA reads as TGTGCCAGCAGCCCCGCAGGGGCAGAACCCTATGGCTACACCTTC.

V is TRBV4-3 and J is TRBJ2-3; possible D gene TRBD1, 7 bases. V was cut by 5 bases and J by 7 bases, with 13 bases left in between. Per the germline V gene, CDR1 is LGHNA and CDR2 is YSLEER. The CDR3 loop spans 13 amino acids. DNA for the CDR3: TGCGCCAGCAGCGCGGGACAGATGAATACGCAGTATTTT. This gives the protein CASSAGQMNTQYF.

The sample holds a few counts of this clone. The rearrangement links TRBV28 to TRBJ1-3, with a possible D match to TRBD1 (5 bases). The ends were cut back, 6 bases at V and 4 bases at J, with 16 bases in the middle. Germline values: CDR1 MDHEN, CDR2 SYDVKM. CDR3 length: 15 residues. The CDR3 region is CASSPGGGRGNTIYF. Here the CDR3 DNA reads TGTGCCAGCAGCCCCGGGGGGGGGAGAGGAAACACCATATATTTT.

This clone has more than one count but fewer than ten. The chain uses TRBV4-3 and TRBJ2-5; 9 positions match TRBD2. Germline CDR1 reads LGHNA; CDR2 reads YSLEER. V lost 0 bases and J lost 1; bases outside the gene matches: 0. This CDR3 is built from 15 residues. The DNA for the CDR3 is TGCGCCAGCAGCCAAGAGCGGGGGGGCCAAGAGACCCAGTACTTC. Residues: CASSQERGGQETQYF.

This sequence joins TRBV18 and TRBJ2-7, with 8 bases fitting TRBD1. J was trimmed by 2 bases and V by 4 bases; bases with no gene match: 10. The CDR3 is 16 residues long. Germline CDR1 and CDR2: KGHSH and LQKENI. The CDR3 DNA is TGTGCCAGCTCACTCCAGGGGGCCCTCCCGACCTACGAGCAGTACTTC. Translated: CASSLQGALPTYEQYF.

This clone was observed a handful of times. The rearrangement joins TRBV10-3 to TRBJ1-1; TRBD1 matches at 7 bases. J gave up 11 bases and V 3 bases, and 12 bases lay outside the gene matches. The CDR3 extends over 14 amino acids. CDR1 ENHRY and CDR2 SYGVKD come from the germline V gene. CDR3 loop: CAISEGGGVDSAFF. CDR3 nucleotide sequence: TGTGCCATCAGTGAAGGGGGCGGCGTTGACTCTGCTTTCTTT.

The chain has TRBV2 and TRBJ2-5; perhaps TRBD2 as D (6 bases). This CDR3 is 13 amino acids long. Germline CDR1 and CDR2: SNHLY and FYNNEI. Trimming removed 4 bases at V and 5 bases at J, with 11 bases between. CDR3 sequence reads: CASSGGNRETQYF. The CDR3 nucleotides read TGTGCCAGCAGTGGCGGGAATCGGGAGACCCAGTACTTC.

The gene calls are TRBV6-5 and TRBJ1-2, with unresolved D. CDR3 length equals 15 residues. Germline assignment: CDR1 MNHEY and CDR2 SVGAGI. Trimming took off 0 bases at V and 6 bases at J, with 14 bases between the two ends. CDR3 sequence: CASSYSVSGEDGYTF. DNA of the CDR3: TGTGCCAGCAGTTACTCAGTTTCCGGGGAGGATGGCTACACCTTC.

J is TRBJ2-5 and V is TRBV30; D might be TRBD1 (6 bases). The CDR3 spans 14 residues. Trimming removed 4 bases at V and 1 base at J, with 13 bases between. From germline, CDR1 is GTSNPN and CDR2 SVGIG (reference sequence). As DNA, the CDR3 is TGTGCCTGGAACAGCAGGGGTCGCCAAGAGACCCAGTACTTC. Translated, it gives CAWNSRGRQETQYF.

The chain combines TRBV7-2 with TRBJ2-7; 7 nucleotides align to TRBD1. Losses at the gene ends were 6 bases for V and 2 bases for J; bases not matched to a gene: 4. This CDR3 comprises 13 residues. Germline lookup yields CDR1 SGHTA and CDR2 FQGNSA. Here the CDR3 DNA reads TGTGCCAGCAGTACAGGGGTAACCTACGAGCAGTACTTC. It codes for CASSTGVTYEQYF.